This paragraph reports one TCR beta chain. Its antigen target is currently unknown. Per-nucleotide qualities are absent, and no much larger clonotype sits a single base away. Libraries were prepared through the immunoSEQ multiplex PCR assay. For the multiplex PCR, a mixture combining 60 forward primers for TCR Vbeta segments and 13 reverse primers for TCR Jbeta segments was used. Amplification of the CDR3 region of rearranged TCR beta genes was performed with a multiplex PCR assay on genomic DNA. The Illumina HiSeq System was used to sequence the amplified TCR beta libraries as 87-base-pair reads. As for the original processing: In a later analysis, tens of millions of unique TCR beta chains were counted across the approximately 640 repertoires, and about 10 million of these chains were shared by at least two donors. Raw reads were error-corrected and collapsed into unique sequences with a nearest-neighbor algorithm that merged closely related sequences to remove PCR and sequencing errors. To assign V, D and J gene segments, CDR3 sequences were aligned to IMGT reference sequences. For a sequence to be retained, at least a six-nucleotide match to both a V gene segment and a J gene segment was required. Rearrangements were called productive when the CDR3 lacked stop codons and stayed in frame with V and J; all others were non-productive. Following IMGT convention, CDR3 was defined as the stretch from the second conserved V-encoded cysteine to the conserved J-encoded phenylalanine. The earlier analysis of approximately 590 of the donors excluded any sequence lacking an unambiguous match to a single V gene segment. An earlier analysis of 587 of the donors classified V segments as functional when productive rearrangements were above 56.7% and as segregating when the standard deviation between donors was above 5%. To diagnose cytomegalovirus status from the catalog of TCR beta chain sequences, a statistical classification framework was built. V and J gene assignment, in a later analysis, came from comparing TCR nucleotide sequences with IMGT/GENE-DB human TR gene sequences. In a later analysis, CDR3 sequences and most-parsimonious VDJ recombination scenarios were assigned using the TCRdist pipeline. In a later analysis, each TCR beta chain was defined by its CDR3 amino acid sequence together with its V-gene family, and reads lacking a unique V-gene family were excluded. A later analysis removed several hundred highly shared, low-generation-probability nucleotide sequences to deal with suspected cross-contamination and a sequencing artifact. In a later analysis, a clonal expansion index was calculated for each public chain from normalized within-repertoire ranks of inferred template counts. Generation probabilities in a later analysis came from a VDJ recombination model fitted to out-of-frame rearrangements, and those results were checked against IGoR. A later analysis scored TCR-TCR, TCR-HLA and TCR-CMV co-occurrence with hypergeometric tests, applying a repertoire-size bias correction to TCR pairs. False discovery rates were estimated in a later analysis by permuting HLA or CMV assignments 20 times. In a later analysis, co-occurring TCRs were grouped using DBSCAN, with TCRdist sequence similarity added in when clustering inside HLA-allele-positive subsets. Repertoires with fewer than 30,000 or more than 120,000 public chains were left out of co-occurrence clustering, as were four to six repertoires with anomalous nucleotide sharing. In its TCRdb copy, this immuneACCESS table keeps in-frame sequences only and misses some clones. Where compared with another copy, unresolved V genes explain less than half of these, and the others have no known cause. The V and J calls and clone size are taken from that table; D and trimming were inferred from the DNA. This sample lists some 130,000 clones; roughly 79% were detected once. Roughly 1.9% of the sample is taken by the ten largest.

The cohort comprised some 700 healthy bone marrow donors. All cohort members were sampled while nominally healthy, although unrecorded immune exposures were likely present. The donor was CMV seronegative and was included in the group of 352 seronegative cohort members. Every donor gave a peripheral blood sample, and the peripheral blood mononuclear cells from that sample were used for TCR beta sequencing. Genomic DNA extraction from the blood cell samples was performed with the Qiagen DNeasy Blood Extraction Kit. The data originate from a study of cytomegalovirus exposure and HLA in healthy donors (dated by TCRdb to 2015 to 2018). A note on the overall study: An earlier analysis of 550 to 700 of the donors reported about 250 Gb of sequence data and some 120 million unique TCR beta sequences from around 200 million T cells. An early release that covered roughly 600 HLA-typed donors contained approximately 300 gigabases of sequencing data and roughly 84 million unique TCR sequences. Of the roughly 430 genotyped donors, 65% to 90% fell in the genetic ancestry cluster associated with self-reported Caucasian donors. The aim of the study was to test whether cataloging public T cell receptors could identify signatures of past pathogen exposure. The study profiled the T cell repertoires of approximately 700 subjects by immunosequencing and related them to cytomegalovirus serostatus. Besides the first cohort of roughly 700 subjects, a separate validation cohort made up of roughly 120 different subjects was used. To predict cytomegalovirus infection status, the study brought together high-throughput TCR immunosequencing, statistical association of individual TCRs with disease status, and machine learning. In a later analysis, previously published TCR beta repertoires from roughly 710 donors were re-analyzed and high-resolution HLA genotyping was added so that TCR occurrence patterns could be studied. The later analysis used no new phenotypic data to find candidate immune exposures, relying instead on TCR beta sequences and their occurrence across donors. An earlier analysis of approximately 640 of the donors applied high-throughput TCR beta sequencing to assess whether each TCR beta V gene segment acted as functional or pseudogenic. Donor age, sex, ethnicity and CMV serostatus were collected together with the repertoire data. A later genetic analysis took genome-wide SNP genotypes for 398 of the 666 donors and used that subset as a discovery cohort. Every repertoire in the discovery cohort had been generated on one and the same sequencing platform. Both class I and class II loci were covered by HLA typing, at four-digit resolution. The number of typed donors differed by locus: roughly 620-640 for A, B, C, DRB1 and DQB1; some 500 for DQA1; approximately 610 for DPA1; and 450 to 480 for DPB1. A few DR-DQ haplotypes were treated as single units for association and clustering because of strong linkage in the cohort. Among roughly 400 genotyped donors of the cohort, an average of around 250,000 unique TCR beta nucleotide sequences was sequenced per donor, of which 15% to 20% were non-productive. The research as a whole found: Assigning TCR associations to individual alleles was difficult when HLA alleles, especially DR and DQ, strongly co-occurred. The study listed over 150 TCR beta chains as associated with cytomegalovirus. CMV serostatus was the only immune exposure information available for the cohort. Presence/absence analyses assumed roughly uniform sequencing depth across donors, an assumption that may not hold. Because HLA typing was missing for some donors at each locus, association tests included only the typed subset. In a later analysis, TCR association rates were found to vary across HLA loci, with the most associated TCRs seen for DRB1 alleles and the fewest for HLA-C alleles. It was suggested by the authors that the approach could potentially be generalized to other disease states and immunological phenotypes. While some public TCRs were present in many individuals, most TCR sequences turned up only very rarely across donors. In vitro tests confirmed that a few of the cytomegalovirus-associated TCR beta chains recognize cytomegalovirus antigens. A later analysis associated about 16,000 TCR beta sequences with specific HLA alleles at a false discovery rate of 0.05. An earlier analysis of around 500 of the donors showed that most TCR beta V segments appeared in productive rearrangements either about 87% or about 30% of the time, which broadly matched IMGT annotations. The classifier was reported to diagnose cytomegalovirus status with high specificity and sensitivity in both the original and validation cohorts. Because counts were too low, about 17 rarely observed V segments, including chromosome 9 orphons, were excluded from the earlier analysis of fewer than 650 of the donors. Compared with the roughly 670-donor mean, donors in an Asian-associated ancestry cluster had fewer N-insertions in productive TCRs, according to a later genetic analysis. Only TCR beta chains were sequenced in this cohort, and the absence of alpha or paired-chain data limited detectable features. According to a later analysis, most CMV-associated TCR beta chains appeared to be HLA-restricted, and the HLA associations seemed to be driven largely by CMV exposure. In a later analysis, HLA-associated TCR beta chains showed more clonal expansion and lower generation probabilities than non-associated chains that were equally common. Correlated functional status among segregating V segments might reflect linkage disequilibrium, but an unknown experimental factor could not be ruled out. Several of the top co-occurrence clusters appeared to be linked to parvovirus B19, influenza, CMV and Epstein-Barr virus, according to a later analysis. Some IMGT-functional V segments, including TRBV6-2 and TRBV6-3, could not be distinguished by the 87-base-pair reads and were therefore excluded. A further reported finding was that TCR beta sequences accurately predicted the HLA-A and HLA-B alleles for most subjects in the first cohort. V-gene and J-gene trimming of TCR beta chains was associated with a missense DCLRE1C variant in a later genetic analysis, and the association was replicated in an independent cohort. The sequencing pipeline was judged likely to have produced a cluster of highly shared sequence variants as a technical artifact.

Unmatched junction bases come to 13, with V trimmed by 1 base and J by 3 bases. The CDR3 covers 20 residues, taking in both the cysteine and the phenylalanine. The sequence is cut down to CDR3 DNA, 60 bases in frame from base 1. CDR1 and CDR2 were assigned from the germline V gene as SGHRS and YFSETQ. This clonotype was sampled from a woman between 50 and 59 years old in good health and CMV-seronegative. Sequencing input: PBMCs. The sequence is built from TRBV5-1 and TRBJ2-3, with 14 middle bases fitting TRBD2. The CDR3 sequence is CASSLFWVGTSGSSTDTQYF. In nucleotide form, the sequence is TGCGCCAGCAGCTTGTTCTGGGTCGGGACTAGCGGGAGTTCAACAGATACGCAGTATTTT.